This is a list of T cell receptor beta chains from one sample in a study of OX40 agonist ivuxolimab in advanced cancers. Method: immunoSEQ multiplex PCR; TCRdb's copy keeps in-frame clones and lacks some. The sample contains 70,000 to 85,000 clones, approximately 93% of which appear only once. Specimen: CD4+ or CD8+ T cells sorted from blood, collected in a trial of the OX40 agonist ivuxolimab. The receptors derive from an adult with an advanced solid tumor such as melanoma, head and neck, liver or kidney cancer. CDR3s include the opening cysteine and the closing phenylalanine or tryptophan.

len: 18
v_gene: TRBV11-1
CDR3aa: CASSLLPDASGGSYEQYF

len: 11
v_gene: TRBV5-4
CDR3aa: CASSLTNEAFF

len: 13
v_gene: TRBV6-5
CDR3aa: CASSYVPLYGYTF

len: 14
v_gene: TRBV4-1
CDR3aa: CASSQGRYSYEQYF

len: 17
v_gene: TRBV7-8
CDR3aa: CASSLSGVGALTYEQYF

len: 13
v_gene: TRBV11-2
CDR3aa: CASSPGLHYEQYF

len: 11
v_gene: TRBV20-1
CDR3aa: CSASVTYEQYF

len: 13
v_gene: TRBV10-3
CDR3aa: CAIGSGGSYGYTF

len: 18
v_gene: TRBV12-5
CDR3aa: CASGLVPASGSVADTQYF

len: 13
v_gene: TRBV28
CDR3aa: CASSTLGVYEQYF

len: 14
v_gene: TRBV6-5
CDR3aa: CASSGIGAGNTIYF

len: 15
v_gene: TRBV9
CDR3aa: CASSVGGQTNEKLFF

len: 13
v_gene: TRBV5-1
CDR3aa: CASSLGLYNEQFF

len: 15
v_gene: TRBV6-5
CDR3aa: CASSYSTGYGYEQYF

len: 15
v_gene: TRBV5-1
CDR3aa: CASSPKGREDTEAFF

len: 15
v_gene: TRBV19
CDR3aa: CASKQGPGVYNEQFF

len: 15
v_gene: TRBV7-9
CDR3aa: CASSSGLADTYEQYF

len: 19
v_gene: TRBV23-1
CDR3aa: CASSHKPNRAPEENYGYTF

len: 13
v_gene: TRBV5-5
CDR3aa: CASSIGLEYEQYF

len: 15
v_gene: TRBV4-3
CDR3aa: CASSTRTGGTGELFF

len: 13
v_gene: TRBV13
CDR3aa: CASSSSPAYEQYF

len: 12
v_gene: TRBV7-9
CDR3aa: CASSSGGNEQYF

len: 14
v_gene: TRBV28
CDR3aa: CASSLQGGSYEQYF

len: 15
v_gene: TRBV28
CDR3aa: CASSQRQLKHSPLHF

len: 14
v_gene: TRBV5-1
CDR3aa: CASSLEGSGTEAFF

len: 14
v_gene: TRBV7-3
CDR3aa: CASSPKTGRNEQFF

len: 12
v_gene: TRBV7-6
CDR3aa: CASSLWGGEQFF

len: 12
v_gene: TRBV2
CDR3aa: CACGQTSYEQYF

len: 12
v_gene: TRBV6-1
CDR3aa: CASSELRQGVHF

len: 15
v_gene: TRBV4-1
CDR3aa: CASSQDGIPGTVYFF

len: 16
v_gene: TRBV2
CDR3aa: CASRELPGLAYNEQFF

len: 19
v_gene: TRBV7-8
CDR3aa: CASSLLSSLGTAVSYEQYF

len: 16
v_gene: TRBV4-2
CDR3aa: CASSHELGVFRYGYTF

len: 16
v_gene: TRBV7-9
CDR3aa: CASSSDGQGVSYGYTF

len: 13
v_gene: TRBV29-1
CDR3aa: CSVPDREGYGYTF

len: 14
v_gene: TRBV5-6
CDR3aa: CASSFLTVNTEAFF

len: 15
v_gene: TRBV4-1
CDR3aa: CASSLSGSEGNTIYF

len: 13
v_gene: TRBV6-5
CDR3aa: CASSYSMAGELFF

len: 14
v_gene: TRBV10-3
CDR3aa: CAIMAQGSHTEAFF

len: 15
v_gene: TRBV7-9
CDR3aa: CASSIEPMYTGELFF

len: 15
v_gene: TRBV6-6
CDR3aa: CASSYSKGSNNEQFF

len: 11
v_gene: TRBV6-5
CDR3aa: CAISWQSEQYF

len: 16
v_gene: TRBV7-2
CDR3aa: CASSLAGVGRSYEQYF